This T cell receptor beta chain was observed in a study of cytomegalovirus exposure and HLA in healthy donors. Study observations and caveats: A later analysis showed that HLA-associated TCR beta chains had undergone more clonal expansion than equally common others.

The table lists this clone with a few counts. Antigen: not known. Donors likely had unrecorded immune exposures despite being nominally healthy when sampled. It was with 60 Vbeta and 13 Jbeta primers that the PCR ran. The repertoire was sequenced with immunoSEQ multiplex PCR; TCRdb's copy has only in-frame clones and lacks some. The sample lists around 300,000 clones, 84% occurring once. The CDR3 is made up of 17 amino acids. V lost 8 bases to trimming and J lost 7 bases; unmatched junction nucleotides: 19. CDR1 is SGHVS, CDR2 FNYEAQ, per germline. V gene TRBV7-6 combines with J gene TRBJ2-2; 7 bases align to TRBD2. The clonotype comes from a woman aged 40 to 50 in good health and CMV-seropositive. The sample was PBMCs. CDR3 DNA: TGTGCCAGCTACAGTCTTAAGCGGGACTCCTATGGCGGGGAGCTGTTTTTT. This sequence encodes CASYSLKRDSYGGELFF.